The 30 T cell receptor beta chains below were found in one sample sequenced in a study of beta chain features in type 1 diabetes. Isolated RNA was reverse transcribed in full, so expressed TCRB transcripts were sequenced. The data were produced by immunoSEQ multiplex PCR, yet TCRdb's version contains in-frame clones alone and is incomplete. In the table there are roughly 140,000 clones, approximately 10% of which are singletons. The material sequenced was central memory CD4+ T cells from blood. Source of these receptors: a man younger than 30 in good health.

This rearrangement joins TRBV5-4 to TRBJ2-5; D not certain. Trimming pared 4 bases from V and 3 bases from J, leaving 10 bases between. Germline values: CDR1 SGHNT, CDR2 YYREEE (reference sequence). This CDR3 spans 13 amino acids. The CDR3 bases are TGTGCCAGCAGCAAACCAGGAAAAGAGACCCAGTACTTC. Encoded protein: CASSKPGKETQYF.

The CDR3 here is CASSSQGQQPQHF. Here the CDR3 DNA reads TGTGCCAGCAGCTCACAGGGGCAACAGCCCCAGCATTTT. The chain has TRBV7-2 and TRBJ1-5; 7 bases fit TRBD1. The germline V gene has CDR1 SGHTA and CDR2 FQGNSA. J gave up 7 bases and V 4 bases, and 4 bases lay outside the gene matches. The CDR3 is made up of 13 amino acids.

This clone turned up a few times. The chain combines TRBV5-1 with TRBJ2-2, with a possible D match to TRBD1 (6 bases). Trimming left V 5 bases short and J 3 bases short, with 14 bases between. This CDR3 has 15 residues. From germline, CDR1 is SGHRS and CDR2 YFSETQ. DNA for the CDR3: TGCGCCAGCAGGAGAACGGGACAAGACACCGGGGAGCTGTTTTTT. Its translation: CASRRTGQDTGELFF.

The CDR3 coding sequence is TGTGCCAGCAGGGTACAGGGGCTCTCGGGCTACACCTTC. Translation gives CASRVQGLSGYTF. The rearrangement links TRBV6-6 to TRBJ1-2; 7 positions agree with TRBD1. The V and J ends lost 6 bases and 8 bases, in that order; junction bases with no gene match: 9. The germline CDR1 and CDR2 sequences are MNHNY and SVGAGI (reference sequence). The CDR3 totals 13 residues.

V usage is TRBV6-5 and J usage is TRBJ1-3; TRBD1 is a possible D gene (5 bases). The V and J ends lost 3 bases and 3 bases respectively, with 15 bases between them. Germline V gene data show CDR1 as MNHEY and CDR2 as SVGAGI. CDR3 length: 16 amino acids. The CDR3 DNA reads TGTGCCAGCAGTTATAGGGGCAGGGATGGTGGAAACACCATATATTTT. This encodes CASSYRGRDGGNTIYF.

CDR3 loop: CASSVGGGANTQYF. DNA for the CDR3: TGTGCCAGCAGCGTAGGCGGGGGGGCGAATACGCAGTATTTT. The chain couples TRBV9 to TRBJ2-3; 9 bases are a match to TRBD2. The CDR3 has 14 residues. The germline V gene has CDR1 SGDLS and CDR2 YYNGEE. Unmatched junction bases numbered 3, after V lost 0 bases and J lost 7 bases.

In its sample, this clone was seen a few times. The chain recombines TRBV5-4 with TRBJ2-7, with D perhaps TRBD1 (6 bases). Germline CDR1 SGHNT, CDR2 YYREEE (reference sequence). The CDR3 loop spans 15 amino acids. Deletions cut 4 bases from V and 2 bases from J, with 16 bases between. The CDR3 here is CASSSPPGQAYEQYF. The CDR3 coding sequence is TGTGCCAGCAGCAGTCCTCCGGGACAAGCCTACGAGCAGTACTTC.

Only a few counts were recorded for this clone. The chain links TRBV5-1 to TRBJ2-1, with 14 nucleotides matching TRBD2. Trimming at V came to 9 bases and at J to 9 bases, leaving 8 bases not matched to a gene. The CDR3 length is 14 residues. CDR1 is SGHRS, CDR2 YFSETQ, per germline. The CDR3 DNA is TGCGCCACCCGACTAGCGGGAGGGTTGAGTGAGCAGTTCTTC. Its protein is CATRLAGGLSEQFF.

This clone occurred a few times. Other DNA sequences in the sample encode the same CDR3. CDR3 protein: CASSLRGTSYEQYF. In nucleotides, the CDR3 is TGTGCCAGCAGCTTACGGGGGACCTCCTACGAGCAGTACTTC. The J gene is TRBJ2-7, the V gene TRBV13; TRBD2 might be the D (6 bases). The V gene lost 2 bases and the J gene lost 0 bases, with 8 bases spanning the gap. CDR3 length: 14 amino acids. CDR1 and CDR2 (germline): PRHDT, FYEKMQ (reference sequence).

This clone has just a few counts. The chain joins TRBV28 to TRBJ2-4; D is ambiguous. Germline CDR1 and CDR2: MDHEN and SYDVKM. This CDR3 is 11 amino acids long. DNA of the CDR3: TGTGCAACAAAAGATGAAAACATTCAGTACTTC. Its protein product is CATKDENIQYF.

The V and J genes are TRBV27 and TRBJ2-6; tentative D call: TRBD2 (7 bases). This CDR3 is 14 amino acids long. Trimming took 9 bases from V and 5 from J, leaving 14 bases between them. CDR1 is MNHEY and CDR2 is SMNVEV in the germline V gene (reference sequence). The DNA of the CDR3 is TGTGCCAGTGGGGGGGCAGGGAGGGCCAACGTCCTGACTTTC. This encodes CASGGAGRANVLTF. Looking up the rest from reference TRBV27 and TRBJ2-6 gives the full variable domain: EAQVTQNPRYLITVTGKKLTVTCSQNMNHEYMSWYRQDPGLGLRQIYYSMNVEVTDKGDVPEGYKVSRKEKRNFPLILESPSPNQTSLYFCASGGAGRANVLTFGAGSRLTVL.

The chain couples TRBV15 to TRBJ1-1, with D perhaps TRBD1 (5 bases). V was cut by 2 bases and J by 3 bases, with 7 bases left in between. The CDR3 sequence is 13 residues long. The germline V gene encodes CDR1 LNHNV and CDR2 YYDKDF (reference sequence). CDR3 sequence (DNA): TGTGCCACCAGCAGAAGGGGTGACACTGAAGCTTTCTTT. Translating it yields CATSRRGDTEAFF.

The chain couples TRBV11-1 to TRBJ2-3; either TRBD1 or TRBD2 may fit D (5 bases each). The length of the CDR3 is 15 residues. Germline CDR1 reads SGHAT; CDR2 reads FQDESV (reference sequence). The V and J ends lost 5 bases and 0 bases respectively, with 12 bases between them. CDR3 loop: CASSRGGESTDTQYF. Here the CDR3 DNA reads TGTGCCAGCAGCCGGGGCGGTGAGAGCACAGATACGCAGTATTTT.

The CDR3 protein is CASSVAGTGGGYTF. The CDR3, as DNA: TGTGCCAGCAGCGTAGCCGGGACAGGGGGTGGCTACACCTTC. The chain is built from TRBV9 and TRBJ1-2, with 11 nucleotides matching TRBD1. There are 14 residues in the CDR3. V shed 0 bases and J 7 bases; nucleotides not matched to a gene: 2. Germline V CDR1 and CDR2: SGDLS, YYNGEE.

The gene calls are TRBV4-2 and TRBJ1-6; D gene uncertain. The germline V and J ends were trimmed by 1 base and 11 bases, with 18 bases remaining between them. The CDR3 loop spans 16 amino acids. CDR1 is LGHNA, CDR2 YNFKEQ, per germline. In DNA form, the CDR3 reads TGTGCCAGCAGCCAAGTCAGCGCAGGCCTCCGGGCACCCCTCCACTTT. Translating it yields CASSQVSAGLRAPLHF.

This rearrangement joins TRBV7-9 to TRBJ2-7; tentative D call: TRBD1 (5 bases). This CDR3 spans 16 amino acids. Germline V gene sequence: CDR1 SEHNR, CDR2 FQNEAQ (reference sequence). Trimming took off 2 bases at V and 2 bases at J, with 16 bases between the two ends. CDR3 bases: TGTGCCAGCAGCTTACTCGAAGGGCAGGGAACCTACGAGCAGTACTTC. Encoded protein: CASSLLEGQGTYEQYF.

CDR3 in DNA: TGCGCCAGCAGCCACCACCCAAGGGGGAGCGGTGAGCAGTTCTTC. Its translation: CASSHHPRGSGEQFF. V is TRBV4-1 and J is TRBJ2-1, with D perhaps TRBD1 (6 bases). The CDR3 sequence is 15 residues long. Trimming removed 3 bases from V and 9 bases from J, with 18 bases in between. Germline V CDR1 and CDR2: MGHRA, YSYEKL.

Remarks on this clone: Since a far larger clone is one base different, this is likely a read error. Other DNA sequences from this sample encode an identical CDR3 as well. The chain uses TRBV20-1 and TRBJ2-1; D is unresolved. Germline V lookup: CDR1 DFQATT, CDR2 SNEGSKA (reference sequence). The CDR3 is made up of 10 amino acids. V was trimmed by 2 bases and J by 8 bases, leaving 4 bases between them. In DNA, the CDR3 is TGCAGTGCTAGAAGGGATGAGCAGTTCTTC. Its protein is CSARRDEQFF.

The chain employs TRBV30 and TRBJ1-6; D is uncertain. The CDR3 extends over 13 amino acids. Trimming took off 2 bases at V and 9 bases at J, with 11 bases between the two ends. Germline assignment: CDR1 GTSNPN and CDR2 SVGIG (reference sequence). The CDR3 region is CAWSSGYSSPLHF. The CDR3 DNA reads as TGTGCCTGGAGTTCAGGTTACAGTTCACCCCTCCACTTT.

This CDR3 reads CASSFPAAYEQYF. The CDR3 nucleotides read TGTGCCAGCAGCTTTCCGGCCGCCTACGAGCAGTACTTC. J is TRBJ2-7 and V is TRBV7-2; D unclear. The V gene lost 3 bases and the J gene lost 2 bases, with 8 bases spanning the gap. Germline V lookup: CDR1 SGHTA, CDR2 FQGNSA. CDR3 length: 13 amino acids.

For this clone: Other DNA sequences from this sample encode an identical CDR3 as well. The chain employs TRBV7-2 and TRBJ2-5, with D possibly TRBD2 on 6 matching bases. From germline, CDR1 is SGHTA and CDR2 FQGNSA. V was cut by 5 bases and J by 3 bases, with 13 bases left in between. The CDR3 is 14 residues long. The CDR3 sequence: CASSPGTSKETQYF. The DNA of the CDR3 is TGTGCCAGCAGCCCCGGGACTTCCAAAGAGACCCAGTACTTC.

This clone was picked up a small number of times. The rearrangement joins TRBV4-3 to TRBJ1-1; D unresolved. Germline V CDR1 and CDR2: LGHNA, YSLEER. The ends were cut back, 0 bases at V and 8 bases at J, with 7 bases in the middle. The CDR3 length is 12 residues. The CDR3 loop is CASSQDRTEAFF. In DNA form, the CDR3 reads TGCGCCAGCAGCCAAGATCGAACCGAAGCTTTCTTT.

This clone was seen more than once but under ten times. The rearrangement joins TRBV9 to TRBJ1-1; D gene unclear. Deletions cut 4 bases from V and 0 bases from J, with 13 bases between. The CDR3 has 15 amino acids. Germline-derived CDR1 and CDR2 are SGDLS and YYNGEE. The DNA for the CDR3 is TGTGCCAGCAGCCCTAGAACAGTGATGAACACTGAAGCTTTCTTT. It encodes CASSPRTVMNTEAFF.

This clone was seen at least ten times. This chain joins TRBV9 and TRBJ2-5; D possibly matches TRBD1 or TRBD2 (5 bases each). The V gene lost 4 bases and the J gene lost 6 bases, with 13 bases spanning the gap. From germline, CDR1 is SGDLS and CDR2 YYNGEE. The length of the CDR3 is 13 residues. The CDR3 is CASSRDAGQTQYF. As DNA, the CDR3 is TGTGCCAGCAGCCGGGACGCCGGGCAGACCCAGTACTTC.

V is TRBV29-1 and J is TRBJ2-3, with D possibly being TRBD1 or TRBD2 (5 bases each). The germline V gene encodes CDR1 SQVTM and CDR2 ANQGSEA. The CDR3 totals 13 residues. Trimming cost V 3 bases and J 6 bases, with 13 bases left between them. The CDR3 loop is CSVEGRRGDTQYF. CDR3 coding DNA: TGCAGCGTTGAGGGACGTAGGGGTGATACGCAGTATTTT.

The J gene is TRBJ2-1, the V gene TRBV4-3; D ambiguous. Trimming removed 2 bases at V and 4 bases at J, with 6 bases between. CDR1 is LGHNA and CDR2 is YSLEER in the germline V gene. The CDR3 has 13 residues. The CDR3 loop is CASSQQIYNEQFF. The CDR3 DNA is TGCGCCAGCAGCCAACAAATTTACAATGAGCAGTTCTTC.

The V gene is TRBV1, the J gene TRBJ1-5; the table calls TRBD1, which could not be checked here. TRBV1 counts as a pseudogene. The CDR3 runs 17 residues. The CDR3 region has the DNA TGCACCAGCAGCCTTCAACAGGGGCCCTATAGCAATCAGCCCCAGCATTTT. It is translated as CTSSLQQGPYSNQPQHF.

This clone was detected a few times. This chain connects TRBV7-2 to TRBJ2-1; TRBD1 aligns across 8 bases. This CDR3 contains 15 residues. V was pared by 5 bases and J by 7 bases, with 10 bases of the junction left unmatched. Looked up from germline, CDR1 is SGHTA and CDR2 is FQGNSA. The CDR3 spells CASSRQGSGGNEQFF. The CDR3 coding sequence is TGTGCCAGCAGCAGACAGGGGTCCGGCGGGAATGAGCAGTTCTTC.

The V gene is TRBV29-1, the J gene TRBJ2-4, with 10 bases fitting TRBD1. J gave up 3 bases and V 2 bases, and 4 bases lay outside the gene matches. Germline V lookup: CDR1 SQVTM, CDR2 ANQGSEA. This CDR3 region has 15 residues. CDR3 nucleotides: TGCAGCGTTGAAAAGGACAGGGGGGTCAAAAACATTCAGTACTTC. As protein: CSVEKDRGVKNIQYF. The whole variable domain, filled in from reference TRBV29-1 and TRBJ2-4, reads SAVISQKPSRDICQRGTSLTIQCQVDSQVTMMFWYRQQPGQSLTLIATANQGSEATYESGFVIDKFPISRPNLTFSTLTVSNMSPEDSSIYLCSVEKDRGVKNIQYFGAGTRLSVL.

This clone came up a few times. V and J are TRBV5-4 and TRBJ1-2; no clear D gene. Germline values: CDR1 SGHNT, CDR2 YYREEE (reference sequence). The CDR3 is made up of 13 amino acids. Between the trimmed V and J ends, which lost 2 bases and 3 bases, there was a span of 8 bases. For the CDR3, the DNA is TGTGCCAGCAGCTTCGACGGGCACTATGGCTACACCTTC. Its protein product is CASSFDGHYGYTF.